This T cell receptor (beta chain) is drawn from a study of T cell responses to AZD1222 COVID-19 vaccine. Samples with a second dose at about 4 or about 12 weeks were pooled together. Data came from immunoSEQ multiplex PCR; TCRdb stores just in-frame clones and leaves some out. Here the sample spans more than 150,000 clones, roughly 91% being singletons. The study, taken as a whole, reports: Breadth and depth of Spike-specific TCRs rose after two AZD1222 doses. Sampled repertoires all dated from after the peak T cell response. Clonal diversity may have been underestimated in mostly white British donors.

To note about this clone: Antigen specificity is unknown.

The CDR3 extends over 16 amino acids. Germline V gene sequence: CDR1 LGHDT, CDR2 YNNKEL (reference sequence). The ends lost 4 bases at V and 0 bases at J; junction bases unmatched: 9. The J gene is TRBJ2-7, the V gene TRBV3-1 (or the pseudogene TRBV3-2), with 7 bases lining up with TRBD2. The sequences come from peripheral blood, collected 28 days after the second AZD1222 dose. The receptor was derived from an adult who received the AZD1222 COVID-19 vaccine. CDR3 in DNA: TGTGCCAGCAGCCCCCCTAGCGGACAAAGCTCCTACGAGCAGTACTTC. Translation: CASSPPSGQSSYEQYF.